A selection of T cell receptor beta chains follows, all from one sample in a study of T-cell memory formation after mild COVID-19. TCRdb fed the 5' RACE reads into MiXCR, producing one record per CDR3 protein. This sample yields approximately 560,000 distinct CDR3 sequences, of which roughly 17% are seen a single time; roughly 8.2% belongs to the top ten. Material: PBMCs or a T cell subset sorted from them (not recorded which). Receptors were obtained from an adult woman who had mild COVID-19 (a few samples of this study predate the infection). Cell type and time point are not known. Both conserved end residues are part of each CDR3. A D gene is named only where the DNA matches it firmly. Size tells how often a clone was seen (once, few, many) or the class of an expanded clone, and some rows leave it out.

12 | TRBD1 | - | TRBJ1-2 | TRBV29-1 | CSVEGQDYGYTF | TGCAGCGTTGAGGGACAGGACTATGGCTACACCTTC
20 | TRBD1 | - | TRBJ2-3 | TRBV14 | CASSDPPKRQGVYYPVTQYF | TGTGCCAGCAGCGACCCCCCGAAGAGACAGGGAGTATACTATCCAGTTACGCAGTATTTT
15 | - | few | TRBJ2-1 | TRBV7-2 | CASSSLGVSYNEQFF | TGTGCCAGCAGCTCACTGGGGGTCTCGTACAATGAGCAGTTCTTC
14 | - | - | TRBJ2-5 | TRBV7-6 | CASSPAWNQETQYF | TGTGCCAGCAGTCCCGCCTGGAACCAAGAGACCCAGTACTTC
20 | - | - | TRBJ2-6 | TRBV7-3 | CASSLMSRAGRSSGANVLTF | TGTGCCAGCAGCTTAATGTCTAGGGCAGGGCGTAGCTCTGGGGCCAACGTCCTGACTTTC
11 | - | once | TRBJ2-7 | TRBV5-6 | CASSSGSGQYF | TGTGCCAGCAGCTCGGGGTCGGGGCAGTACTTC
12 | - | once | TRBJ1-2 | TRBV5-4 | CASVGLSDGYTF | TGTGCCAGCGTAGGTCTGTCAGACGGCTACACCTTC
13 | - | few | TRBJ2-7 | TRBV6-5 | CASSIGQNYEQYF | TGTGCCAGCTCGATTGGGCAAAACTACGAGCAGTACTTC
11 | - | few | TRBJ2-1 | TRBV20-1 | CSATDYNEQFF | TGCAGTGCTACCGATTACAATGAGCAGTTCTTC
15 | TRBD1 | few | TRBJ1-3 | TRBV5-1 | CASSWTGSSGNTIYF | TGCGCCAGCAGCTGGACAGGGAGCTCTGGAAACACCATATATTTT
15 | TRBD2 | few | TRBJ2-7 | TRBV5-1 | CASSRSGSGSYEQYF | TGCGCCAGCAGCAGAAGCGGGAGCGGATCCTACGAGCAGTACTTC
17 | - | - | TRBJ2-1 | TRBV14 | CASSQDRLEGSHNEQFF | TGTGCCAGCAGCCAAGATAGGTTGGAGGGGAGTCACAATGAGCAGTTCTTC
15 | - | few | TRBJ2-2 | TRBV12-3/TRBV12-4 | CASSLYTQGHGELFF | TGTGCCAGCAGTTTATATACACAGGGACACGGGGAGCTGTTTTTT
14 | TRBD1 | few | TRBJ1-1 | TRBV10-3 | CAISNDRGNTEAFF | TGTGCCATCAGTAATGACAGGGGGAACACTGAAGCTTTCTTT
14 | TRBD2 | - | TRBJ2-3 | TRBV6-2/TRBV6-3 | CAGGGRAVTDTQYF | TGTGCCGGCGGTGGGAGGGCCGTGACAGATACGCAGTATTTT
13 | - | few | TRBJ2-3 | TRBV6-6 | CASRTRYTDTQYF | TGTGCCAGCAGAACTAGATACACAGATACGCAGTATTTT
13 | - | few | TRBJ2-7 | TRBV11-1 | CASSESLFDEQYF | TGTGCCAGCAGCGAATCCCTATTTGACGAGCAGTACTTC
11 | - | few | TRBJ1-1 | TRBV6-4 | CASSDGNEAFF | TGTGCCAGCAGTGACGGGAATGAAGCTTTCTTT
13 | - | few | TRBJ1-1 | TRBV29-1 | CSVPTSVGGKAFF | TGCAGCGTACCTACCTCAGTCGGTGGGAAAGCTTTCTTT
12 | - | few | TRBJ2-7 | TRBV6-2/TRBV6-3 | CASRPPSGQPYF | TGTGCCAGCAGGCCGCCGTCCGGACAGCCCTACTTC
15 | TRBD1 | few | TRBJ2-1 | TRBV24-1 | CATSDPDRGHNEQFF | TGTGCCACCAGTGATCCGGACAGGGGGCACAATGAGCAGTTCTTC